This TCR beta chain originates from a study of graft-versus-host responses after intestinal transplantation. Study-level background: Tacrolimus and steroids were given for 2 to 4 years to all recipients after anti-thymocyte globulin induction. Study-wide results and caveats: Detected in recipient marrow were GvH clones, some of which were first observed in ileum or blood. Within allografts, high graft-versus-host to host-versus-graft clonal ratios were seen among patients with graft-donor T cell macrochimerism. Declines in HvG clones occurring early post-transplant were associated with peak circulating GvH clone levels.

The germline V and J ends were trimmed by 1 base and 14 bases, with 12 bases remaining between them. Germline V gene lookup returns CDR1 SGHAT and CDR2 FQNNGV. This CDR3 is built from 12 residues. With respect to this clone: Its antigen is unidentified.

Sequencing was performed with immunoSEQ multiplex PCR; in TCRdb, only in-frame clones are kept and a portion is missing. The sample carries about 70,000 clones, approximately 93% recorded once. Sequencing used unstimulated CD8+ T cells sorted from spleen or lymph node cells, obtained before intestinal transplant. This clonotype was sampled from a human donor who received an intestinal transplant. This chain links TRBV11-2 with TRBJ2-1; D is uncertain. As DNA, the CDR3 is TGTGCCAGCAGCTTAGGTAGCCCCTGGGAGTTCTTC. Residues: CASSLGSPWEFF.